This T cell receptor beta chain was retrieved from a study of breast tumors, draining lymph nodes, adjacent tissues. Study-level results: Tumor and nontumor repertoires were significantly more similar in luminal-like than in basal-like breast cancer.

TCRdb analysed the multiplex PCR reads with MiXCR anew, one entry per CDR3 protein. The sample lists about 200,000 distinct CDR3 sequences; roughly 29% were seen once. A note on this clonotype: The antigen is undetermined.

Trimming took 4 bases from V and 3 from J, leaving 10 bases between them. This CDR3 contains 14 residues. The germline V gene encodes CDR1 SGHTA and CDR2 FQGNSA. Axillary draining lymph nodes of breast cancer patients supplied the node samples. The sample was axillary lymph node tissue. This chain connects TRBV7-2 to TRBJ1-5, with TRBD1 as a possible D gene (6 bases). This receptor was identified in a female donor with breast cancer. Some clones in this sample may be carry-over from other donors' samples. As DNA, the CDR3 is TGTGCCAGCAGCTCCCAGGGGATCAATCAGCCCCAGCATTTT. It yields the protein CASSSQGINQPQHF. Filled out from reference TRBV7-2 and TRBJ1-5, the complete variable domain reads GAGVSQSPSNKVTEKGKDVELRCDPISGHTALYWYRQSLGQGLEFLIYFQGNSAPDKSGLPSDRFSAERTGGSVSTLTIQRTQQEDSAVYLCASSSQGINQPQHFGDGTRLSIL.